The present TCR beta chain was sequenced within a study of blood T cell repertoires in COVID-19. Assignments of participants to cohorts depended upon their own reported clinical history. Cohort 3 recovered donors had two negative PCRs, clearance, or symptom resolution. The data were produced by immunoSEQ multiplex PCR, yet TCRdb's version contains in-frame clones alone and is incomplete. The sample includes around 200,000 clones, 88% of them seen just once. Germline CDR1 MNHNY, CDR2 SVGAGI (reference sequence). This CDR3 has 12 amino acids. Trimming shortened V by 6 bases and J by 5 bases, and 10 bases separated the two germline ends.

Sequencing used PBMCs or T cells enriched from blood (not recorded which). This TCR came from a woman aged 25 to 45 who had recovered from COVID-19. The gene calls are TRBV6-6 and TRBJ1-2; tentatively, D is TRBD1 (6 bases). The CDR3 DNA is TGTGCCAGCAGCCCAGGACAGTATGGCTACACCTTC. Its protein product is CASSPGQYGYTF.